These 13 T cell receptor beta chains were sequenced from one sample in a study of shared T cell receptors in the human thymus. Here immunoSEQ multiplex PCR was the method, and the copy in TCRdb shows in-frame clones only, minus some. This sample has 650,000 to 950,000 clones, with approximately 85% found just once. These records were also assigned to another study, of human thymus T cells.

Material: thymocytes. These receptors were collected from a girl under three years old with a congenital heart defect.

The chain joins TRBV27 to TRBJ1-1; D is possibly TRBD1 (5 bases). V lost 2 bases to trimming and J lost 8 bases, with 9 bases between them. The V gene's germline CDR1 is MNHEY and CDR2 SMNVEV (reference sequence). The CDR3 covers 12 residues. DNA for the CDR3: TGTGCCAGCAGTTTAATTGGGGGGGAAGCTTTCTTT. Amino acid sequence: CASSLIGGEAFF.

This chain uses TRBV2 with TRBJ2-6, with a weak D call TRBD2 (6 bases). V was shortened by 2 bases and J by 2 bases, with 13 bases between the two germline ends. Germline CDR1 is SNHLY and CDR2 is FYNNEI. The CDR3 has 17 residues. CDR3 loop: CASSELGRRPGANVLTF. For the CDR3, the DNA is TGTGCCAGCAGTGAATTGGGGAGGAGGCCTGGGGCCAACGTCCTGACTTTC.

V usage is TRBV5-1 and J usage is TRBJ1-6; D not resolved. The CDR3 has 15 amino acids. V was clipped by 4 bases and J by 6 bases, with 14 bases between them. The V gene's germline CDR1 is SGHRS and CDR2 YFSETQ. The CDR3 DNA reads TGCGCCAGCAGCCCATCAACAGAGTTTAATTCACCCCTCCACTTT. It encodes CASSPSTEFNSPLHF.

The chain combines TRBV27 with TRBJ2-3; TRBD2 matches 9 bases. There are 16 residues in the CDR3. Germline V gene data show CDR1 as MNHEY and CDR2 as SMNVEV (reference sequence). Germline trimming cut 6 bases from V and 5 bases from J; bases unmatched to any gene: 12. CDR3: CASSARGGAWVDTQYF. In DNA, the CDR3 is TGTGCCAGCAGCGCCCGCGGGGGGGCCTGGGTAGATACGCAGTATTTT.

This rearrangement joins TRBV9 to TRBJ2-1; D gene uncertain. V lost 0 bases to trimming and J lost 2 bases, with 9 bases between them. Germline CDR1 is SGDLS and CDR2 is YYNGEE. The CDR3 is 15 amino acids. The CDR3 DNA is TGTGCCAGCAGCGTAGAGTCTAGTACCTACAATGAGCAGTTCTTC. It is translated as CASSVESSTYNEQFF.

The genes are TRBV7-2 and TRBJ1-6; no reliable D call. The CDR3 loop spans 12 amino acids. Trimming removed 5 bases at V and 10 bases at J, with 9 bases between. Germline V CDR1 and CDR2: SGHTA, FQGNSA. Here the CDR3 DNA reads TGTGCCAGCAGCCAGGTGCGCTCACCCCTCCACTTT. This translates into CASSQVRSPLHF.

The chain carries TRBV7-9 and TRBJ2-5; D may be TRBD2 (5 bases). V was pared by 3 bases and J by 0 bases, with 14 bases between. CDR3 size: 16 residues. Germline values: CDR1 SEHNR, CDR2 FQNEAQ (reference sequence). The CDR3 region is CASSFMTEGYQETQYF. The CDR3 nucleotides are TGTGCCAGCAGCTTTATGACTGAGGGCTACCAAGAGACCCAGTACTTC. The full variable domain, rest sourced from reference TRBV7-9 and TRBJ2-5, is DTGVSQNPRHKITKRGQNVTFRCDPISEHNRLYWYRQTLGQGPEFLTYFQNEAQLEKSRLLSDRFSAERPKGSFSTLEIQRTEQGDSAMYLCASSFMTEGYQETQYFGPGTRLLVL.

This clone was picked up a small number of times. This chain links TRBV11-2 with TRBJ2-2; D remains unclear. This CDR3 has 17 amino acids. V dropped 5 bases and J dropped 3 bases, with 19 bases sitting between them. Germline lookup yields CDR1 SGHAT and CDR2 FQNNGV. In DNA form, the CDR3 reads TGTGCCAGCAGCACATACCAACCACCAAGTGACACCGGGGAGCTGTTTTTT. Protein sequence: CASSTYQPPSDTGELFF.

The chain employs TRBV27 and TRBJ1-5; 9 bases map to TRBD1. Germline loops: CDR1 MNHEY, CDR2 SMNVEV (reference sequence). J gave up 5 bases and V 1 base, and 6 bases lay outside the gene matches. The CDR3 loop spans 16 amino acids. The CDR3 nucleotides are TGTGCCAGCAGTTTATGGGGAGGGGACAGGGATCAGCCCCAGCATTTT. It encodes CASSLWGGDRDQPQHF.

The genes are TRBV14 and TRBJ2-1; the match to TRBD2 covers 10 bases. The CDR3 sequence is 21 residues long. V was clipped by 0 bases and J by 2 bases; unmatched bases: 16. Per the germline V gene, CDR1 is SGHDN and CDR2 is FVKESK. The CDR3 spells CASSQDKTSLAGIITYNEQFF. The CDR3 coding sequence is TGTGCCAGCAGCCAAGACAAGACTTCACTAGCGGGGATTATCACCTACAATGAGCAGTTCTTC.

This clone was detected a few times. The J gene is TRBJ1-4, the V gene TRBV19; no firm D call. This CDR3 region has 13 residues. Trimming removed 5 bases at V and 7 bases at J, with 11 bases between. CDR1 LNHDA and CDR2 SQIVND come from the germline V gene (reference sequence). The CDR3 sequence: CASSLEYCEKLFF. As DNA, the CDR3 is TGTGCCAGTAGTCTCGAGTACTGTGAAAAACTGTTTTTT. Full variable domain (remainder filled in from reference TRBV19 and TRBJ1-4): DGGITQSPKYLFRKEGQNVTLSCEQNLNHDAMYWYRQDPGQGLRLIYYSQIVNDFQKGDIAEGYSVSREKKESFPLTVTSAQKNPTAFYLCASSLEYCEKLFFGSGTQLSVL.

This chain joins TRBV20-1 and TRBJ1-1; D call uncertain. Germline CDR1 DFQATT, CDR2 SNEGSKA (reference sequence). Trimming pared 4 bases from V and 8 bases from J, leaving 11 bases between. CDR3 size: 11 residues. The CDR3 loop reads CSANQVPEAFF. Here the CDR3 DNA reads TGCAGTGCTAATCAGGTTCCAGAAGCTTTCTTT.

CDR3 coding DNA: TGTGCCACCGCGCACGACTCCCAAGAGACCCAGTACTTC. Its protein product is CATAHDSQETQYF. This chain joins TRBV15 and TRBJ2-5; D is ambiguous. Trimming left V 8 bases short and J 1 base short, with 11 bases between. Germline V gene lookup returns CDR1 LNHNV and CDR2 YYDKDF (reference sequence). This CDR3 has 13 amino acids.